This TCR beta chain was sequenced during a study of vaccination effects on CD4 cells after COVID-19. Study summary: It was a median of 72 days after the second dose that post-vaccine samples were obtained.

The table came from immunoSEQ multiplex PCR; TCRdb's copy has only in-frame clones and leaves some out. The sample includes roughly 34,000 clones, about four fifths of them seen just once. Study results and limitations: Healthy vaccinees' vaccine-induced clones included only 1 of 255 that recognized common cold coronaviruses.

A remark on this clone: No antigen is known for it.

ViraFEST used viral peptide pools to expand antigen-specific CD4+ T cells before sequencing. Investigators separated out CD4+ T cells once more than nine days of culture had passed. Two doses of either BNT162b2 or mRNA-1273 were given to each participant. Germline CDR1 SNHLY, CDR2 FYNNEI. Losses at the gene ends were 8 bases for V and 3 bases for J; bases not matched to a gene: 5. The CDR3 is 14 amino acids. The sequence was collected from a human donor who received a COVID-19 vaccine. Some clones in this sample may be carry-over from other donors' samples. V is TRBV2 and J is TRBJ2-4, with TRBD1 identical over 9 bases. The input for sequencing was CD4+ T cells from PBMCs cultured with HCoV-NL63 spike peptides, taken after COVID-19 vaccination. CDR3 in amino acids: CASDRGGFKNIQYF. In nucleotides, the CDR3 is TGTGCCAGCGACAGGGGGGGATTCAAAAACATTCAGTACTTC.